This T cell receptor beta chain was captured in a study of naive and memory T cell subsets (dated 2017 in TCRdb). As for the study more broadly: The study applied an open-source, UMI-based TCR alpha and beta sequencing pipeline to sorted naive and memory peripheral blood T cell subsets. The functional CMV T cell responses agreed completely with IgG serology results. RNA was DNase-treated and reverse transcribed with TCR constant-region primers, mostly using SuperScript III.

Library method: UMI-ligation and nested PCR. To cover both TRBC1 and TRBC2, the beta constant-region primer consisted of an equimolar mix of two oligonucleotides. The ligated cDNA went through four rounds of PCR with nested alpha and beta constant-region primers together with the SP2 primer. T4 RNA ligase 1 ligated a single-stranded oligonucleotide carrying the SP2 primer and a 12-nucleotide UMI to the cDNA 3' end. The ligation reaction was incubated at 16°C for roughly 18-24 hours. PCR2 was typically performed as a SYBR Green qPCR and was stopped at a predetermined threshold so that over-amplification was prevented. Apart from the first purification, every purification step used Agencourt AMPure XP magnetic beads. Libraries were quantified by Qubit and checked on a TapeStation, where a main peak was expected near 650 bp. Sequencing of the pooled libraries was done on an Illumina MiSeq using v2 2x251 paired-end kits, which typically yielded roughly 0.95-2.1 million reads per sample. Libraries were pooled at approximately 3.6 nM per sample, and about 5-7% PhiX was added to improve cluster recognition. The study's processing was this. FASTQ reads processed by Demultiplexor were assigned V and J genes by Decombinator through tag matching that tolerated a single base-pair mismatch. UMIs were used by Collapsinator to correct both sequencing errors and frequency errors arising from PCR heterogeneity. CDR3Translator translated TCRs and extracted CDR3s from the conserved cysteine to the FGXG phenylalanine, flagging non-productive sequences. Gini, Shannon entropy and inverse Simpson indices were computed after subsampling the repertoires to the same number of UMI-defined TCRs. Within the linear range, a power law was fitted by maximum likelihood to the distributions of clonotype abundance. When run on a single naive CD8 sample, MIGEC and the pipeline yielded similar UMI counts, similar unique TCR numbers and similar clonal distributions. In one analysis, naive TCRs that were also found in any memory subset of the same donor were excluded from the naive repertoire. A set of approximately 7,300 CMV-associated CDR3 sequences, compiled from VDJdb and a published dataset, was used to search the repertoires. TCRdb trimmed the raw reads at Q25, called clones with MiXCR and kept productive beta chains. Identical CDR3 proteins give one entry, which carries the most common genes and DNA. The authors' filters were not applied to this entry. The sample table shows over 100,000 distinct CDR3 sequences, and roughly 15% are seen once. The top ten hold 2.8% of the sample.

From the cysteine through the phenylalanine, the CDR3 covers 16 amino acids. The only DNA kept is the CDR3, 48 bases in frame from the first base. V has 5 bases trimmed and J has 1 base trimmed; junction bases matching no gene number 7. Looking up the germline V gene (reference sequence) yields CDR1 MNHEY and CDR2 SMNVEV. As for this clonotype: The antigen it binds to is not known. Per-base qualities were not stored, and no clone one base away is much larger.

General conclusions and limits of the study: After error correction, over 95% of naive TCR sequences appeared only once, giving much steeper abundance distributions than memory subsets. RNA-based TCR counts may be affected by expression changes linked to T cell activation and differentiation. A few larger clonotypes were found in naive repertoires, especially CD8, and these larger clonotypes were possibly memory cells re-expressing CD45RA. TCR abundance followed a power law whose exponent differed between naive and memory subsets but was consistent across the three individuals. Gini index rose and Shannon and inverse Simpson diversity fell from naive through CM, EM and EMRA in both CD4 and CD8 cells. The repertoire findings for the naive and memory subsets could not be validated against a ground truth, as none was available. Clonotypes were defined as single alpha or beta chain sequences, not paired alpha/beta receptors.

From the second PCR step on, the TCR alpha and beta chain libraries were amplified in separate reactions. The CMV status of each donor was determined by measuring IFNgamma production from CD4+ T cells after fresh PBMCs had been stimulated overnight with CMV viral lysate. Miltenyi beads were used first to positively select CD4 T cells, and CD8 T cells were then positively selected from the CD4-negative fraction. Cells stained for CD3, CD4, CD8, CD45RA, CD27 and a live/dead dye were sorted on a BD Aria II into four subsets by CD45RA and CD27. Blood was obtained from three healthy volunteers, and the blood from each volunteer was fractionated into CD4 and CD8 T cells and subsequently into four differentiation subsets. Around 130 ml of peripheral blood was collected from each donor, and PBMC were isolated from the blood using Ficoll-Paque PLUS density-gradient centrifugation. Sorted cells were lysed in RLT buffer, after which RNA was extracted using a Qiagen RNeasy kit and stored at -80 degrees C.

The sample comprised naive CD8+ T cells from blood. Explained via the paper, the cell subset or site label denotes: naive T cells, CD45RA high CD27+. The TCR was taken from a human donor in good health. Rearrangement joined TRBV27 to TRBJ2-7; TRBD1 aligns with 11 central bases. The nucleotide sequence reads TGTGCCAGCAGTCTCTCCGGGACAGGGGGTTCCTACGAGCAGTACTTC. The translation is CASSLSGTGGSYEQYF.